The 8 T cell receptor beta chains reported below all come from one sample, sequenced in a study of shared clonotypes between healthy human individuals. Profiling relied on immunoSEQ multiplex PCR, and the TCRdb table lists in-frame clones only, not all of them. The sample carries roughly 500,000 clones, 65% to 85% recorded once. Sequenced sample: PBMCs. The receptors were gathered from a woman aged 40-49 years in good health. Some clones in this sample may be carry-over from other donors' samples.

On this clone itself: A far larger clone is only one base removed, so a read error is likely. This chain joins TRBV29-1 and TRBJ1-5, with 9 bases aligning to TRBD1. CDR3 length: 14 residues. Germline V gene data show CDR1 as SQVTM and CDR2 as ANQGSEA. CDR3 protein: CSVGGQGDHQHQHF. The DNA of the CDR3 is TGCAGCGTTGGGGGACAGGGTGATCATCAGCACCAGCATTTT.

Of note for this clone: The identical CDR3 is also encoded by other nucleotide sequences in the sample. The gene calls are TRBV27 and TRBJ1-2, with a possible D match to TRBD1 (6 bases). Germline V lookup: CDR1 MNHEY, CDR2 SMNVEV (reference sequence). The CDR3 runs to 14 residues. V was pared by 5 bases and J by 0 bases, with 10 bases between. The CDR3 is CASSPRQANYGYTF. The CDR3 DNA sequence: TGTGCCAGCAGTCCCCGACAGGCTAACTATGGCTACACCTTC.

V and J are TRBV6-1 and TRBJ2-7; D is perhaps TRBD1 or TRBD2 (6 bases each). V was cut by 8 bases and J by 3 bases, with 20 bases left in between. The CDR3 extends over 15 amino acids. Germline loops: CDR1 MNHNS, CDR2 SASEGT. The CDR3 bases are TGTGCCAGCTTCAAACAGGTAGGGGGAGGCTACGAGCAGTACTTC. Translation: CASFKQVGGGYEQYF.

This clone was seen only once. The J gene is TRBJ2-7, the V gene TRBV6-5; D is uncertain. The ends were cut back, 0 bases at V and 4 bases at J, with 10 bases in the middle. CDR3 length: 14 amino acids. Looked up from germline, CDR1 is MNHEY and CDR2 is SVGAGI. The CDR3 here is CASSYSKQNYEQYF. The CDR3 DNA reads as TGTGCCAGCAGTTACTCGAAGCAGAATTACGAGCAGTACTTC.

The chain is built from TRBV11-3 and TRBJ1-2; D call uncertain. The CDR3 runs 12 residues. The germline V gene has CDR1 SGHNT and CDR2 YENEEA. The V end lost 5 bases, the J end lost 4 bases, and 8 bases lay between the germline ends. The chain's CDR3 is CASSQKGYGYTF. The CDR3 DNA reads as TGTGCCAGCAGCCAAAAGGGCTATGGCTACACCTTC.

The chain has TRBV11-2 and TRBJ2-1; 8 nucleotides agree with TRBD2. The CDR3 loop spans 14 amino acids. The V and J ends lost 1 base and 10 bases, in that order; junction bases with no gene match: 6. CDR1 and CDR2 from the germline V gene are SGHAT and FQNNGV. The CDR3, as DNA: TGTGCCAGCAGCTTAGCGGGAGGGCCACGGGAGCAGTTCTTC. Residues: CASSLAGGPREQFF.

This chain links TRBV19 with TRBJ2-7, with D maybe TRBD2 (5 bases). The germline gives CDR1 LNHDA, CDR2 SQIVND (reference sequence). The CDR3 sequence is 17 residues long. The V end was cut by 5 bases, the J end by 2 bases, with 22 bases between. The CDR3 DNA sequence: TGTGCCAGTAGTTTTTCTCTGCGGAGAGGGCACCCCTACGAGCAGTACTTC. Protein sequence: CASSFSLRRGHPYEQYF.

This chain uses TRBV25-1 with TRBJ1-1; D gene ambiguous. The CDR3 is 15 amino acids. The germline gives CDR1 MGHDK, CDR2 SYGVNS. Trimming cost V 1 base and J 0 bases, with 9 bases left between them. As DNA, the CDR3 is TGTGCCAGCAGTGAATTTCGTGGATTGAACACTGAAGCTTTCTTT. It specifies CASSEFRGLNTEAFF.